This is a list of T cell receptor beta chains from one sample in a study of T cell repertoires in cytomegalovirus infection. TCRdb passed the reads through MiXCR, listing each CDR3 protein once. The table shows hundreds of thousands of distinct CDR3 sequences, with approximately 24% occurring only once. The specimen sequenced was CD8+ T cells from PBMCs. These receptors were collected from a human donor in good health (CMV status not recorded). Some clones in this sample may be carry-over from other donors' samples. The CDR3 runs from the conserved cysteine through the conserved F or W. The D gene is left open where the match is weak. The size field is filled for only some rows; it gives once, few, many or a size class.

size: .; V: TRBV12-3/TRBV12-4; D: .; J: TRBJ2-5; DNA: TGTGCCAGCAAGTACAGACGGGAGACCCAGTACTTC; CDR3: CASKYRRETQYF
size: many; V: TRBV6-6; D: .; J: TRBJ2-2; DNA: TGTGCCAGCAGACCCGGACCTAACACCGGGGAGCTGTTTTTT; CDR3: CASRPGPNTGELFF
size: .; V: TRBV11-2; D: TRBD1; J: TRBJ1-1; DNA: TGTGCCAGCAGCTTAAACAGGGGCTCGGCTGAAGCTTTCTTT; CDR3: CASSLNRGSAEAFF
size: .; V: TRBV12-3/TRBV12-4; D: .; J: TRBJ1-5; DNA: TGTGCCAGCAGCTGGTCGGACACCCGCAATCAGCCCCAGCATTTT; CDR3: CASSWSDTRNQPQHF
size: .; V: TRBV12-3/TRBV12-4; D: .; J: TRBJ2-1; DNA: TGTGCCAGCACCTCCGACAGCAATGAGCAGTTCTTC; CDR3: CASTSDSNEQFF
size: .; V: TRBV27; D: .; J: TRBJ1-2; DNA: TGTGCCAGCAGTCCCTACGGCCCAGGCAACTATGGCTACACCTTC; CDR3: CASSPYGPGNYGYTF
size: many; V: TRBV7-2; D: TRBD1; J: TRBJ1-2; DNA: TGTGCCAGCAGCCCATACAACACAGGGGACTATGGCTACACCTTC; CDR3: CASSPYNTGDYGYTF
size: many; V: TRBV11-3; D: .; J: TRBJ2-1; DNA: TGTGCCAGCAGCTTAGATGGCTTTAATGAGCAGTTCTTC; CDR3: CASSLDGFNEQFF
size: .; V: TRBV29-1; D: .; J: TRBJ1-1; DNA: TGCGGCGTTGGTAAGGTTTTGAACACTGAAGCTTTCTTT; CDR3: CGVGKVLNTEAFF
size: .; V: TRBV6-4; D: TRBD2; J: TRBJ2-1; DNA: TGTGCCAGCAGCGACGGACTAGCTAGTGAGCAGTTCTTC; CDR3: CASSDGLASEQFF
size: many; V: TRBV7-6; D: .; J: TRBJ1-4; DNA: TGTGCCAGCAGCTCGTATCCCGATACAACTAATGAAAAACTGTTTTTT; CDR3: CASSSYPDTTNEKLFF
size: .; V: TRBV29-1; D: .; J: TRBJ2-1; DNA: TGCAGCGTTGAAGGGCCCCTCGGGGCCCCCTCGATTCTCGGCCACAATGAGCAGTTCTTC; CDR3: CSVEGPLGAPSILGHNEQFF
size: .; V: TRBV2; D: .; J: TRBJ1-1; DNA: TGTGCCACCAAGACGACCGGAGCTTTCTTT; CDR3: CATKTTGAFF
size: many; V: TRBV6-2/TRBV6-3; D: .; J: TRBJ2-5; DNA: TGTGCCATCGGGGCAGGGGTAGAGACCCAGTACTTC; CDR3: CAIGAGVETQYF
size: few; V: TRBV6-2/TRBV6-3; D: .; J: TRBJ2-1; DNA: TGTGCCAGCAGTTACTCGCAGAGAAGCTCCTACAATGAGCAGTTCTTC; CDR3: CASSYSQRSSYNEQFF
size: .; V: TRBV29-1; D: TRBD1; J: TRBJ2-3; DNA: TGCAGCGTTGAGGGGACAGGGGGGCCTACCGGCCAACGTGGCACAGATACGCAGTATTTT; CDR3: CSVEGTGGPTGQRGTDTQYF
size: few; V: TRBV20-1; D: .; J: TRBJ1-4; DNA: TGCAGTGCTAGAGCGAGGGCAACTAATGAAAAACTGTTTTTT; CDR3: CSARARATNEKLFF
size: .; V: TRBV15; D: .; J: TRBJ2-3; DNA: TGTGCCACCAGCACAACTCAGGGGAGGAGCACAGATACGCAGTATTTT; CDR3: CATSTTQGRSTDTQYF
size: few; V: TRBV7-6; D: .; J: TRBJ2-1; DNA: TGTGCCAGCAGCTTGGTCGCTCCGTACAATGAGCAGTTCTTC; CDR3: CASSLVAPYNEQFF
size: .; V: TRBV7-9; D: .; J: TRBJ2-7; DNA: TGTGCCAGCAGCTGGCGGGACAAACCCATCTACGAGCAGTACTTC; CDR3: CASSWRDKPIYEQYF
size: .; V: TRBV7-6; D: .; J: TRBJ2-5; DNA: TGTGCCAGCAGCCCAAGGGTGGTTGGGGAGACCCAGTACTTC; CDR3: CASSPRVVGETQYF
size: many; V: TRBV7-8; D: .; J: TRBJ2-2; DNA: TGTGCCACGCCGTCTGGGCGGGGTACCGGGGAGCTGTTTTTT; CDR3: CATPSGRGTGELFF
size: many; V: TRBV4-1; D: .; J: TRBJ1-3; DNA: TGCGCCAGCAGCCAAGTGGGTTTATCTGGAAACACCATATATTTT; CDR3: CASSQVGLSGNTIYF
size: .; V: TRBV2; D: .; J: TRBJ2-3; DNA: TGTGCCAGCAGTGAATCAGACAGCGCAGATACGCAGTATTTT; CDR3: CASSESDSADTQYF
size: .; V: TRBV7-9; D: .; J: TRBJ1-2; DNA: TGTGCCAGCAGCGGGGCTCCGGGGGCGGCCTATGGCTACACCTTC; CDR3: CASSGAPGAAYGYTF
size: few; V: TRBV7-8; D: .; J: TRBJ1-5; DNA: TGTGCCAGCAGCCCCGGGACTCTTGGCAATCAGCCCCAGCATTTT; CDR3: CASSPGTLGNQPQHF
size: .; V: TRBV2; D: TRBD2; J: TRBJ2-2; DNA: TGTGCCAGCAGTGATAGGGACTACACAAACACCGGGGAGCTGTTTTTT; CDR3: CASSDRDYTNTGELFF
size: .; V: TRBV9; D: TRBD2; J: TRBJ2-1; DNA: TGTGCCAGCAGCGTAGATCCGGGGGGGTCCTATGAGCAGTTCTTC; CDR3: CASSVDPGGSYEQFF
size: .; V: TRBV6-2/TRBV6-3; D: .; J: TRBJ2-1; DNA: TGTGCCAGCAGTCCTCTCCGACGGGAAAATGAGCAGTTCTTC; CDR3: CASSPLRRENEQFF
size: few; V: TRBV12-3/TRBV12-4; D: TRBD2; J: TRBJ2-3; DNA: TGTGCCAGCAGTCCGCTAGCGGGGGGGCGAGGAGATACGCAGTATTTT; CDR3: CASSPLAGGRGDTQYF
size: .; V: TRBV25-1; D: .; J: TRBJ2-3; DNA: TGTGCCAGCAGTGCTGGGCAGACCCATTTT; CDR3: CASSAGQTHF
size: once; V: TRBV4-2; D: TRBD1; J: TRBJ1-1; DNA: TGTGCTAGCAGCCAAGGGACAGGGCCCACTGAAGCTTTCTTT; CDR3: CASSQGTGPTEAFF
size: few; V: TRBV7-9; D: TRBD1; J: TRBJ1-1; DNA: TGTGCCAGCAGCGCGGACAGGGGTAGGGAAGCTTTCTTT; CDR3: CASSADRGREAFF
size: many; V: TRBV4-2; D: .; J: TRBJ2-3; DNA: TGTGCCAGCAGCCCGCAACCCGCAGATACGCAGTATTTT; CDR3: CASSPQPADTQYF
size: few; V: TRBV12-3/TRBV12-4; D: .; J: TRBJ2-1; DNA: TGTGCCAGCAGTATCCAGGATACCCGGCTTTACAATGAGCAGTTCTTC; CDR3: CASSIQDTRLYNEQFF
size: .; V: TRBV7-9; D: TRBD1; J: TRBJ1-2; DNA: TGTGCCAGCAGCCCCCACCTGGTGGACAGGGGCGCCACAAACTATGGCTACACCTTC; CDR3: CASSPHLVDRGATNYGYTF
size: many; V: TRBV7-6; D: .; J: TRBJ2-2; DNA: TGTGCCAGCAGACCAGCGGCCTACACCGGGGAGCTGTTTTTT; CDR3: CASRPAAYTGELFF
size: many; V: TRBV6-2/TRBV6-3; D: TRBD1; J: TRBJ2-1; DNA: TGTGCCAGCAGCTTGGACAGGTCCGTCTACAATGAGCAGTTCTTC; CDR3: CASSLDRSVYNEQFF
size: many; V: TRBV28; D: .; J: TRBJ1-5; DNA: TGTGCCAGCAGTTTTCCACAGGGTTCTCAGCCCCAGCATTTT; CDR3: CASSFPQGSQPQHF
size: .; V: TRBV13; D: .; J: TRBJ2-7; DNA: TGTGCCAGCAGCTTAGAAGGGGGGGCCGAGCAGTACTTC; CDR3: CASSLEGGAEQYF
size: few; V: TRBV20-1; D: TRBD1; J: TRBJ2-1; DNA: TGCAGTGCTAGGGGGACAGTCAATGAGCAGTTCTTC; CDR3: CSARGTVNEQFF
size: .; V: TRBV6-2/TRBV6-3; D: TRBD2; J: TRBJ2-5; DNA: TGTGCCAGCAGTTACTCTGACCAGCGGGGGCCTTGGGAGGAGACCCAGTACTTC; CDR3: CASSYSDQRGPWEETQYF
size: many; V: TRBV6-2/TRBV6-3; D: .; J: TRBJ1-1; DNA: TGTGCCAGTAGTACCTGGACGGTGAACACTGAAGCTTTCTTT; CDR3: CASSTWTVNTEAFF
size: few; V: TRBV7-9; D: .; J: TRBJ1-2; DNA: TGTGCCAGCAGCCCAACAGGTGGCTACACCTTC; CDR3: CASSPTGGYTF
size: .; V: TRBV29-1; D: .; J: TRBJ2-7; DNA: TGCAGCGTTGAAGGGGAAACCTATTTGGGCGAGCAGTACTTC; CDR3: CSVEGETYLGEQYF
size: few; V: TRBV23-1; D: .; J: TRBJ2-3; DNA: TGCGCCAGCAGTCAAGGGGGGCGTCAGTATTTT; CDR3: CASSQGGRQYF
size: few; V: TRBV6-2/TRBV6-3; D: .; J: TRBJ1-5; DNA: TGTGCCAGCAGTCGACAGGAGTTCAATCAGCCCCAGCATTTT; CDR3: CASSRQEFNQPQHF
size: .; V: TRBV6-1; D: .; J: TRBJ2-5; DNA: TGTGCCAACAGTTCGCCTCTCGAGGGGCCAGAGACCCAGTACTTC; CDR3: CANSSPLEGPETQYF
size: .; V: TRBV6-5; D: .; J: TRBJ1-5; DNA: TGTGCCAGCAGCCGTACGGTCGGGCGGAGTCAGCCCCAGCATTTT; CDR3: CASSRTVGRSQPQHF
size: few; V: TRBV4-2; D: .; J: TRBJ2-2; DNA: TGTGCCAGCAGCCAAGAACCCAGGGGTATATACACCGGGGAGCTGTTTTTT; CDR3: CASSQEPRGIYTGELFF
size: .; V: TRBV20-1; D: TRBD2; J: TRBJ2-5; DNA: TGCAGTGCTAGGACTAGCGGGGGCCTACCCCTAGGGACCCAGTACTTC; CDR3: CSARTSGGLPLGTQYF
size: few; V: TRBV7-9; D: .; J: TRBJ1-5; DNA: TGTGCCAGCAGCCAGGCGATCGGACTGGGGGACGGAGTAATCAATCAGCCCCAGCATTTT; CDR3: CASSQAIGLGDGVINQPQHF
size: once; V: TRBV12-3/TRBV12-4; D: .; J: TRBJ1-4; DNA: TGTGCCAGCAGTTTCTGGGTGGGGGGAACTAATGAAAAACTGTTTTTT; CDR3: CASSFWVGGTNEKLFF